A single sample is the source of the 2 T cell receptor beta chains below, sequenced in a study of blood T cell repertoires in COVID-19. TCRdb's table, derived via immunoSEQ multiplex PCR, lists solely in-frame clones and lacks some. The sample has approximately 260,000 clones; 80% to 90% are singletons. The sequenced material came from PBMCs or T cells enriched from blood (not recorded which). Source of these receptors: a young man with acute COVID-19.

This clone has ten or more counts. The chain recombines TRBV19 with TRBJ2-2; TRBD1 is a possible D gene (6 bases). The CDR3 is 18 residues long. The germline V gene encodes CDR1 LNHDA and CDR2 SQIVND (reference sequence). Trimming pared 4 bases from V and 6 bases from J, leaving 24 bases between. CDR3 sequence (DNA): TGTGCCAGTAGTACCGATTCGGACAGAAAAGTTCGGTCCGGGGAGCTGTTTTTT. Its protein product is CASSTDSDRKVRSGELFF. The full variable domain, rest sourced from reference TRBV19 and TRBJ2-2, is DGGITQSPKYLFRKEGQNVTLSCEQNLNHDAMYWYRQDPGQGLRLIYYSQIVNDFQKGDIAEGYSVSREKKESFPLTVTSAQKNPTAFYLCASSTDSDRKVRSGELFFGEGSRLTVL.

As to this clone: An end of the junction does not agree with germline; a read error may underlie this. The sample holds other DNA sequences that translate to the same CDR3. The genes are TRBV5-1 and TRBJ2-1; 14 nucleotides line up with TRBD2. The CDR3 is made up of 15 amino acids. The V gene's germline CDR1 is SGHRS and CDR2 YFSETQ. CDR3 amino acids: CASSSGLAGGNEQFF. DNA of the CDR3: TGTGCCAGCAGCTCCGGACTAGCGGGAGGAAATGAGCAGTTCTTC.